One and the same sample provided the 31 T cell receptor beta chains below, sequenced in a study of blood T cell repertoires in COVID-19. The table came from immunoSEQ multiplex PCR; TCRdb's copy has only in-frame clones and leaves some out. The table has around 150,000 clones, about nine tenths seen once. Sequences were obtained from peripheral blood. The receptor set was obtained from a man under 40 with COVID-19, enrolled during active disease.

The rearrangement links TRBV18 to TRBJ1-3; 10 positions agree with TRBD1. The CDR3 extends over 16 amino acids. Trimming took 2 bases from V and 3 from J; bases not matched to a gene: 4. The germline CDR1 and CDR2 sequences are KGHSH and LQKENI. CDR3 protein: CASSPGTGADGNTIYF. The DNA for the CDR3 is TGTGCCAGCTCACCAGGGACAGGGGCCGATGGAAACACCATATATTTT.

The rearrangement uses TRBV24-1 and TRBJ2-7; D may be TRBD2 (5 bases). V was cut by 3 bases and J by 7 bases, with 12 bases left in between. Germline-derived CDR1 and CDR2 are KGHDR and SFDVKD. This CDR3 comprises 13 residues. CDR3 nucleotides: TGTGCCACCAGTGATATCAGCGGAAGTGAGCAGTACTTC. This translates into CATSDISGSEQYF.

The gene calls are TRBV5-1 and TRBJ1-5, with TRBD1 matching over 8 bases. The CDR3 extends over 14 amino acids. CDR1 and CDR2 (germline): SGHRS, YFSETQ. Trimming took 4 bases from V and 7 from J; bases not matched to a gene: 7. The CDR3 nucleotides are TGCGCCAGCAGCCCCGGGACAGGTTGGCAGCCCCAGCATTTT. Its translation is CASSPGTGWQPQHF.

The chain is built from TRBV2 and TRBJ2-5; possible D gene TRBD2, 7 bases. V was cut by 3 bases and J by 4 bases, with 12 bases left in between. This CDR3 has 14 amino acids. From germline, CDR1 is SNHLY and CDR2 FYNNEI. CDR3 loop: CASSDRGGGETQYF. Written as DNA, the CDR3 is TGTGCCAGCAGTGATAGGGGGGGCGGAGAGACCCAGTACTTC.

This CDR3 reads CASSSGTYNYGYTF. The CDR3 region has the DNA TGTGCCAGCAGCTCCGGGACATACAACTATGGCTACACCTTC. This chain connects TRBV5-4 to TRBJ1-2; D might be TRBD1 (6 bases). The CDR3 consists of 14 residues. Trimming pared 3 bases from V and 2 bases from J, leaving 11 bases between. Germline CDR1 is SGHNT and CDR2 is YYREEE (reference sequence).

This chain uses TRBV12-3 or TRBV12-4 with TRBJ2-7; 8 bases fit TRBD2. J lost 6 bases, V lost 6 bases, and 4 bases had no gene match. This CDR3 contains 12 residues. This CDR3 is CASSLSGGEQYF. For the CDR3, the DNA is TGTGCCAGCAGCCTCAGCGGGGGCGAGCAGTACTTC.

V is TRBV24-1 and J is TRBJ2-2, with D perhaps TRBD1 (7 bases). CDR3 size: 19 residues. Germline V gene lookup returns CDR1 KGHDR and CDR2 SFDVKD. V shed 1 base and J shed 6 bases, with 23 bases lying between them. This CDR3 is CATSDLPNGGGGRAGELFF. In DNA form, the CDR3 reads TGTGCCACCAGTGATTTACCGAACGGAGGGGGCGGAAGAGCCGGGGAGCTGTTTTTT.

The sample holds one count of this clone. In the same sample, other DNA sequences code for this CDR3. The chain is built from TRBV6-5 and TRBJ1-5; 10 bases fit TRBD1. CDR3 length equals 15 residues. CDR1 and CDR2 (germline): MNHEY, SVGAGI. J was trimmed by 5 bases and V by 5 bases; bases with no gene match: 6. Written as DNA, the CDR3 is TGTGCCAGCAGTACCCAGACAGGGGGCGATCAGCCCCAGCATTTT. It codes for CASSTQTGGDQPQHF.

The CDR3 region is CASSQWSDRDDYSKYSNQPQHF. The CDR3 coding sequence is TGTGCCAGCAGCCAATGGTCTGACAGGGACGACTACTCCAAATATAGCAATCAGCCCCAGCATTTT. V and J are TRBV14 and TRBJ1-5, with TRBD1 matching over 7 bases. Germline V gene lookup returns CDR1 SGHDN and CDR2 FVKESK. This CDR3 is built from 22 residues. Trimming cost V 2 bases and J 0 bases; bases outside gene matches: 22.

This chain connects TRBV27 to TRBJ2-5; 10 positions agree with TRBD2. The CDR3 loop spans 16 amino acids. The germline V gene encodes CDR1 MNHEY and CDR2 SMNVEV (reference sequence). J was trimmed by 7 bases and V by 3 bases; bases with no gene match: 11. CDR3 sequence reads: CASSFSSGRAIGTQYF. In DNA form, the CDR3 reads TGTGCCAGCAGTTTCTCGAGCGGGAGGGCTATCGGGACCCAGTACTTC.

The CDR3 loop is CASSPATGGSYEQYF. The CDR3 nucleotides are TGTGCCAGCAGCCCTGCGACAGGGGGCTCCTACGAGCAGTACTTC. The chain joins TRBV28 to TRBJ2-7; TRBD1 agrees at 9 bases. J gave up 0 bases and V 6 bases, and 6 bases lay outside the gene matches. Per the germline V gene, CDR1 is MDHEN and CDR2 is SYDVKM. This CDR3 is built from 15 residues.

V is TRBV10-2 and J is TRBJ2-5; D is perhaps TRBD1 (5 bases). CDR1 WSHSY and CDR2 SAAADI come from the germline V gene. The germline V and J ends were trimmed by 4 bases and 4 bases, with 10 bases remaining between them. This CDR3 contains 13 residues. The CDR3 loop reads CASSAQGPETQYF. The DNA for the CDR3 is TGCGCCAGCAGTGCGCAGGGCCCAGAGACCCAGTACTTC.

The rearrangement uses TRBV11-2 and TRBJ2-3; 8 bases are a match to TRBD1. CDR1 SGHAT and CDR2 FQNNGV come from the germline V gene. The CDR3 consists of 15 residues. Germline trimming cut 6 bases from V and 2 bases from J; bases unmatched to any gene: 7. The CDR3, as DNA: TGTGCCAGCAGGCCGACGGGACAGGTCACAGATACGCAGTATTTT. It yields the protein CASRPTGQVTDTQYF.

This chain uses TRBV7-9 with TRBJ1-6, with D perhaps matching TRBD1 (5 bases). Germline V gene lookup returns CDR1 SEHNR and CDR2 FQNEAQ (reference sequence). The CDR3 spans 14 residues. The V and J ends lost 5 bases and 8 bases respectively, with 13 bases between them. The CDR3 nucleotides read TGTGCCAGCAGCAGCCAGGGTACGGATTCACCCCTCCACTTT. This codes for CASSSQGTDSPLHF. The full variable domain, with the rest looked up from reference TRBV7-9 and TRBJ1-6, is DTGVSQNPRHKITKRGQNVTFRCDPISEHNRLYWYRQTLGQGPEFLTYFQNEAQLEKSRLLSDRFSAERPKGSFSTLEIQRTEQGDSAMYLCASSSQGTDSPLHFGNGTRLTVT.

In its sample, this clone was seen a few times. This rearrangement joins TRBV12-5 to TRBJ2-6; 12 positions match TRBD2. With V trimmed by 7 bases and J by 1 base, 5 bases remained unmatched. The CDR3 extends over 17 amino acids. The germline CDR1 and CDR2 sequences are LGHNT and FRNRAP. The CDR3: CASARLAGDSGANVLTF. The CDR3 nucleotides read TGTGCTAGTGCCCGACTAGCGGGAGATTCTGGGGCCAACGTCCTGACTTTC.

CDR3 in DNA: TGTGCCAGCTCACCATTGGCGGCTTCCTACAATGAGCAGTTCTTC. As protein: CASSPLAASYNEQFF. V is TRBV18 and J is TRBJ2-1; no definite D call. The CDR3 contains 15 residues. The V end was cut by 2 bases, the J end by 1 base, with 9 bases between. Germline values: CDR1 KGHSH, CDR2 LQKENI.

The rearrangement joins TRBV4-3 to TRBJ2-7; D possibly corresponds to TRBD1 (6 bases). Trimming left V 1 base short and J 3 bases short, with 10 bases between. The CDR3 runs 14 residues. CDR1 is LGHNA, CDR2 YSLEER, per germline. CDR3 bases: TGCGCCAGCAGCCAAGGACAGGCGAGCTACGAGCAGTACTTC. Amino acid sequence: CASSQGQASYEQYF.

The CDR3: CSVDRGMNTEAFF. DNA for the CDR3: TGCAGCGTTGACAGGGGGATGAACACTGAAGCTTTCTTT. V is TRBV29-1 and J is TRBJ1-1; TRBD1 agrees at 7 bases. The CDR3 extends over 13 amino acids. The V and J ends lost 3 bases and 0 bases, in that order; junction bases with no gene match: 1. The V gene's germline CDR1 is SQVTM and CDR2 ANQGSEA.

The V call is TRBV7-3, the J call TRBJ1-1; TRBD1 aligns across 7 bases. The CDR3 loop spans 14 amino acids. Germline V gene lookup returns CDR1 SGHTA and CDR2 FQGTGA. V lost 3 bases and J lost 6; bases outside the gene matches: 7. The CDR3, as DNA: TGTGCCAGCAGCTTTTCAGGGGGGTTCGCTGAAGCTTTCTTT. This translates into CASSFSGGFAEAFF. The full variable domain, in which reference TRBV7-3 and TRBJ1-1 provide the parts outside the CDR3, is GAGVSQTPSNKVTEKGKYVELRCDPISGHTALYWYRQSLGQGPEFLIYFQGTGAADDSGLPNDRFFAVRPEGSVSTLKIQRTERGDSAVYLCASSFSGGFAEAFFGQGTRLTVV.

The CDR3 DNA is TGTGCCAGCTCACTTGGACTAGCGGAAGCCTACGAGCAGTACTTC. Translated, it gives CASSLGLAEAYEQYF. The chain is built from TRBV18 and TRBJ2-7, with 10 bases identical to TRBD2. The length of the CDR3 is 15 residues. The V and J ends lost 4 bases and 2 bases, in that order; junction bases with no gene match: 5. CDR1 KGHSH and CDR2 LQKENI come from the germline V gene.

This chain connects TRBV19 to TRBJ1-1; D might be TRBD1 (5 bases). Germline V gene data show CDR1 as LNHDA and CDR2 as SQIVND (reference sequence). With 5 bases removed from V and 0 bases from J, the gap between germline ends came to 10 bases. The CDR3 has 14 residues. This chain's CDR3 is CASSPTDMNTEAFF. CDR3 DNA: TGTGCCAGTAGTCCGACAGATATGAACACTGAAGCTTTCTTT.

The CDR3 protein is CASSPNRLSSYNEQFF. The CDR3 region has the DNA TGTGCCAGCTCACCAAACAGGCTTAGCTCCTACAATGAGCAGTTCTTC. The V and J genes are TRBV18 and TRBJ2-1; D is possibly TRBD1 (5 bases). CDR3 length: 16 residues. Per germline, CDR1 KGHSH and CDR2 LQKENI. The germline V and J ends were trimmed by 2 bases and 0 bases, with 11 bases remaining between them.

V is TRBV24-1 and J is TRBJ2-2; weak D call: TRBD2 (5 bases). V shed 1 base and J shed 0 bases, with 11 bases lying between them. The CDR3 runs to 17 residues. Germline loops: CDR1 KGHDR, CDR2 SFDVKD. CDR3 protein: CATSDLGGPPNTGELFF. The CDR3 region has the DNA TGTGCCACCAGTGATTTAGGAGGACCGCCGAACACCGGGGAGCTGTTTTTT.

The V call is TRBV27, the J call TRBJ2-7; TRBD1 agrees at 7 bases. The CDR3 is 14 residues long. V lost 2 bases and J lost 2; bases outside the gene matches: 3. In germline, CDR1 is MNHEY, CDR2 SMNVEV (reference sequence). Here the CDR3 reads CASSLIQGTYEQYF. CDR3 coding DNA: TGTGCCAGCAGTTTAATACAGGGGACCTACGAGCAGTACTTC.

The chain recombines TRBV3-1 (or the pseudogene TRBV3-2) with TRBJ1-2, with no clear D. V gave up 1 base and J gave up 7 bases, with 7 bases separating them. Germline lookup yields CDR1 LGHDT and CDR2 YNNKEL (reference sequence). The CDR3 has 12 residues. CDR3 sequence: CASSQAISGYTF. As DNA, the CDR3 is TGTGCCAGCAGCCAAGCAATCAGTGGCTACACCTTC.

This clone was seen just once. The chain has TRBV19 and TRBJ1-2; D gene ambiguous. Trimming took 0 bases from V and 4 from J, leaving 15 bases between them. The germline V gene encodes CDR1 LNHDA and CDR2 SQIVND (reference sequence). This CDR3 has 16 residues. CDR3 loop: CASSIDATPLRYGYTF. CDR3 coding DNA: TGTGCCAGTAGTATAGACGCCACCCCCCTGCGCTATGGCTACACCTTC.

This chain links TRBV6-4 with TRBJ2-3; D is possibly TRBD1 (6 bases). CDR3 length equals 14 residues. Germline V gene lookup returns CDR1 MRHNA and CDR2 SNTAGT. Between the trimmed V and J ends, which lost 4 bases and 2 bases, there was a span of 10 bases. In nucleotides, the CDR3 is TGTGCCAGCAGTGGAGGACAGAACACAGATACGCAGTATTTT. It yields the protein CASSGGQNTDTQYF.

The CDR3 coding sequence is TGTGCCTGGATCCCGAGGGTTGAGCAGTTCTTC. Its translation: CAWIPRVEQFF. The rearrangement joins TRBV30 to TRBJ2-1, with D possibly matching TRBD2 (5 bases). The length of the CDR3 is 11 residues. Per germline, CDR1 GTSNPN and CDR2 SVGIG (reference sequence). V lost 4 bases and J 9 bases, leaving 10 bases between the germline ends.

V usage is TRBV6-5 and J usage is TRBJ2-7, with 7 bases aligning to TRBD1. The germline V gene has CDR1 MNHEY and CDR2 SVGAGI. Unmatched junction bases numbered 8, after V lost 2 bases and J lost 4 bases. The CDR3 runs 15 residues. This CDR3 is CASSYVGTEVYEQYF. CDR3 nucleotide sequence: TGTGCCAGCAGTTACGTTGGGACAGAAGTTTACGAGCAGTACTTC.

The V and J genes are TRBV2 and TRBJ2-6; TRBD1 is a possible D gene (5 bases). Germline assignment: CDR1 SNHLY and CDR2 FYNNEI. The ends were cut back, 7 bases at V and 2 bases at J, with 15 bases in the middle. The CDR3 loop spans 16 amino acids. CDR3 residues: CASTLTGLPGANVLTF. CDR3 sequence (DNA): TGTGCCAGCACCCTTACAGGCCTCCCTGGGGCCAACGTCCTGACTTTC.

The chain joins TRBV6-5 to TRBJ1-2; 10 nucleotides line up with TRBD1. The CDR3 runs 13 residues. CDR1 is MNHEY, CDR2 SVGAGI, per germline. The J segment lost 4 bases and the V segment lost 5 bases, leaving 1 base of the junction unmatched. The DNA for the CDR3 is TGTGCCAGCAGTAGGACAGGGGGCTATGGCTACACCTTC. Encoded protein: CASSRTGGYGYTF.